This record concerns one TCR beta chain sequence. The sample belongs to a study of blood T cell repertoires in COVID-19. Germline V lookup: CDR1 SNHLY, CDR2 FYNNEI. After removal of 4 bases from V and 0 bases from J, the junction contained 11 bases not matched to a gene. The CDR3 sequence is 18 residues long. Clones were read by immunoSEQ multiplex PCR, and TCRdb kept only the in-frame ones, dropping some. This table has approximately 300,000 clones, more than 80% appearing once. Followed over time, Seattle patients had been enrolled while infection was active. This TCR derives from a woman in her twenties or thirties with COVID-19, enrolled during active disease. The V gene is TRBV2, the J gene TRBJ2-2; 7 nucleotides line up with TRBD2. What was sequenced was peripheral blood. This CDR3 is CASSVPFASGTNTGELFF. In DNA form, the CDR3 reads TGTGCCAGCAGTGTTCCCTTCGCTAGCGGAACGAACACCGGGGAGCTGTTTTTT.